Below, one T cell receptor (beta chain) is given with its context. Each CDR3 protein is one row after TCRdb ran MiXCR on the 5' RACE reads. The table records around 240,000 distinct CDR3 sequences, about 7% of them present only once. The data stem from a study of identical twins. Every one of the donors was a healthy Caucasian. The CDR3 runs 14 residues. Germline-derived CDR1 and CDR2 are SNHLY and FYNNEI. V lost 5 bases and J lost 8; bases outside the gene matches: 8. The data were also submitted as part of a second study, on yellow fever vaccine responses in identical twins.

This rearrangement joins TRBV2 to TRBJ2-1; 8 positions agree with TRBD1. Material for sequencing was memory (CD45RO+) T cells sorted from blood. The sequence derives from a young woman in good health. The CDR3 loop reads CASSTGGRGYEQFF. CDR3 DNA: TGTGCCAGCAGTACAGGGGGACGGGGGTATGAGCAGTTCTTC.